This T cell receptor beta chain was sequenced for a study of shared clonotypes between healthy human individuals. Study-wide points: Against clonotypes common to all four donors, non-shared ones had lower generation probabilities.

Comments on this clone: Its antigen is unidentified.

Produced via immunoSEQ multiplex PCR; TCRdb's table is partial and in-frame only. The sample contains some 2,000,000 clones, approximately 94% of which appear only once. Germline lookup yields CDR1 MGHRA and CDR2 YSYEKL. V was clipped by 0 bases and J by 7 bases, with 10 bases between them. The CDR3 has 14 amino acids. The chain is built from TRBV4-1 and TRBJ2-1; D remains ambiguous. Input material: naive CD4+ T cells sorted from blood. The subset here: CD45RA+ positively selected. The receptor was isolated from a man aged 18-30 years in good health. The CDR3 sequence is CASSQDRLLNEQFF. The CDR3 DNA is TGCGCCAGCAGCCAAGATCGGCTGCTAAATGAGCAGTTCTTC.